This paragraph reports one T cell receptor (beta chain). The data were produced by immunoSEQ multiplex PCR, yet TCRdb's version contains in-frame clones alone and is incomplete. The sample has about 210,000 clones, roughly four fifths seen once. This record comes from a study of blood T cell repertoires in COVID-19. Background on the study: Collection of acute and convalescent COVID-19 samples took place in the United States, Italy and Spain.

V gave up 4 bases and J gave up 3 bases, with 10 bases separating them. Germline loops: CDR1 SGHDN, CDR2 FVKESK. The CDR3 runs to 13 residues. This chain connects TRBV14 to TRBJ2-7; no reliable D call. Material: peripheral blood. This clonotype was sampled from a woman between 45 and 60 years old with active or convalescent COVID-19. This CDR3 is CASSLLEVYEQYF. Written as DNA, the CDR3 is TGTGCCAGCAGCCTCCTTGAGGTCTACGAGCAGTACTTC.